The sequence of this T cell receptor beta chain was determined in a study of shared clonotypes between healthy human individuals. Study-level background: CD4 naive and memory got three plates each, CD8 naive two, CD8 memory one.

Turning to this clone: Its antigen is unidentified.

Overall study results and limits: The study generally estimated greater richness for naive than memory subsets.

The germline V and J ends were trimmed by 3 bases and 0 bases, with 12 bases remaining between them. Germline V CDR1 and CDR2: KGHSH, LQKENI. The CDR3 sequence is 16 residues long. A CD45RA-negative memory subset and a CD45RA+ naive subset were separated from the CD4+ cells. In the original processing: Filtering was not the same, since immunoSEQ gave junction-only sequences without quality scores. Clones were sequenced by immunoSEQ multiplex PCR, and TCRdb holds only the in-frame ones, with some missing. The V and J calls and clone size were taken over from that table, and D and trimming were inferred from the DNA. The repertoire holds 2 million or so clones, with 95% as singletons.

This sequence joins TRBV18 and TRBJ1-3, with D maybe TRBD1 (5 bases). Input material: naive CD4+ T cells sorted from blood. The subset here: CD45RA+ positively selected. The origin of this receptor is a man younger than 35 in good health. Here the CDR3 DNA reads TGTGCCAGCTCACCTTCGGGACTGCGCTCTGGAAACACCATATATTTT. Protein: CASSPSGLRSGNTIYF. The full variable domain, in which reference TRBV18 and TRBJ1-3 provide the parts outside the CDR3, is NAGVMQNPRHLVRRRGQEARLRCSPMKGHSHVYWYRQLPEEGLKFMVYLQKENIIDESGMPKERFSAEFPKEGPSILRIQQVVRGDSAAYFCASSPSGLRSGNTIYFGEGSWLTVV.